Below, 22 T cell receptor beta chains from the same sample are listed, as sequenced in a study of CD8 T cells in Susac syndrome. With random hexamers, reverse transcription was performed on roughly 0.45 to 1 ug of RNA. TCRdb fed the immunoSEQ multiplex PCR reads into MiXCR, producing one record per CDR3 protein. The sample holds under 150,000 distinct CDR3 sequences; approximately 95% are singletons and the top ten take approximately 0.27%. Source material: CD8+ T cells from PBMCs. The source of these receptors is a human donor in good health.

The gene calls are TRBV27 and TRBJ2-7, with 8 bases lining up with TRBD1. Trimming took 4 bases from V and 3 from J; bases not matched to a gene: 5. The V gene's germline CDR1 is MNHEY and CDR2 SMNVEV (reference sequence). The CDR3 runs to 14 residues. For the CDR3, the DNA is TGTGCCAGCAGTTCTTCAGGACAGGGCTACGAGCAGTACTTC. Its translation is CASSSSGQGYEQYF.

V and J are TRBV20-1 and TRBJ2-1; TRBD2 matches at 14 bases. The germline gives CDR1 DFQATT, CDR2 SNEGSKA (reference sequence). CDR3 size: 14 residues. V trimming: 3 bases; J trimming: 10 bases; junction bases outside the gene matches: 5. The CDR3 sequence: CSASGTSGSREQFF. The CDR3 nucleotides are TGCAGTGCTAGCGGGACTAGCGGGAGTCGAGAGCAGTTCTTC.

CDR3 DNA sequence: TGTGCCAGCAGTCCCAAATTCACAGATACGCAGTATTTT. The encoded protein is CASSPKFTDTQYF. The chain is built from TRBV27 and TRBJ2-3; D gene unclear. The CDR3 has 13 residues. The ends were cut back, 5 bases at V and 2 bases at J, with 8 bases in the middle. Germline V gene lookup returns CDR1 MNHEY and CDR2 SMNVEV (reference sequence).

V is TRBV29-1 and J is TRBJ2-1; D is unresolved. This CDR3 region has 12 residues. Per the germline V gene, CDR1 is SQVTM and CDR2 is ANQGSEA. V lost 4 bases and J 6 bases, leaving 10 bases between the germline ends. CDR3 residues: CSVAVSVNEQFF. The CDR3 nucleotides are TGCAGCGTTGCGGTCTCTGTCAATGAGCAGTTCTTC.

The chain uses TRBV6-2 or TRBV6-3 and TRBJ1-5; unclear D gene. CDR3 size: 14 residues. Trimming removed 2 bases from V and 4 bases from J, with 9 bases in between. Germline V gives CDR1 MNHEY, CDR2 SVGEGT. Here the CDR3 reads CASSYPEENQPQHF. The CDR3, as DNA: TGTGCCAGCAGTTACCCCGAGGAGAATCAGCCCCAGCATTTT.

The CDR3 DNA is TGTGCCAGCAGTTTAATGCCGAGCTCTGGGGCCAACGTCCTGACTTTC. Its protein product is CASSLMPSSGANVLTF. The V and J genes are TRBV27 and TRBJ2-6; no clear D. Trimming cost V 2 bases and J 0 bases, with 8 bases left between them. The CDR3 runs 16 residues. CDR1 MNHEY and CDR2 SMNVEV come from the germline V gene (reference sequence).

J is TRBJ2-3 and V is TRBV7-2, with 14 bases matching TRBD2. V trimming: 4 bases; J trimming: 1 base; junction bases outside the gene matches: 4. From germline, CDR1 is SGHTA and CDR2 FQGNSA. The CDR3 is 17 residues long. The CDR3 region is CASSSRLAGGRTDTQYF. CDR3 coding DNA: TGTGCCAGCAGCTCCCGACTAGCGGGAGGGCGCACAGATACGCAGTATTTT.

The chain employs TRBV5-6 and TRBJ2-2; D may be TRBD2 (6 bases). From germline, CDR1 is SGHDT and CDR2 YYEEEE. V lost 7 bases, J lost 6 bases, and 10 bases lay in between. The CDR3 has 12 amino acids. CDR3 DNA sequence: TGTGCCAGCGGAGGGAGCGCCGGGGAGCTGTTTTTT. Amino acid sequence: CASGGSAGELFF.

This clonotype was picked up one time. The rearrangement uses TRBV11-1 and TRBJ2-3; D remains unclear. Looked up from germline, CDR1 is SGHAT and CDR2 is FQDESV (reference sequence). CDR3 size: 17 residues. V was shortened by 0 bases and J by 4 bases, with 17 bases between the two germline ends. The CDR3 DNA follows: TGTGCCAGCAGCTTAGCGGTGGACGGTAATGTTGCAGATACGCAGTATTTT. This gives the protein CASSLAVDGNVADTQYF.

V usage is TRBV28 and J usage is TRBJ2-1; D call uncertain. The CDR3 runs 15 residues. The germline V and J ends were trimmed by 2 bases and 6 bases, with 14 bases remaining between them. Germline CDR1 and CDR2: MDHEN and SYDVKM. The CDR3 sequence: CASSLPQLYTNEQFF. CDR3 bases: TGTGCCAGCAGTTTACCACAGTTATATACCAATGAGCAGTTCTTC.

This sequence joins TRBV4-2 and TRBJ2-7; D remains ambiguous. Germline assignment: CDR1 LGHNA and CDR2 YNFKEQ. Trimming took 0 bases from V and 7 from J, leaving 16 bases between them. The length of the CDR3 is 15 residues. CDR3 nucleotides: TGTGCCAGCAGCCAAGATCTTCCCGGGCTGGGGGAGCAGTACTTC. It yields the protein CASSQDLPGLGEQYF.

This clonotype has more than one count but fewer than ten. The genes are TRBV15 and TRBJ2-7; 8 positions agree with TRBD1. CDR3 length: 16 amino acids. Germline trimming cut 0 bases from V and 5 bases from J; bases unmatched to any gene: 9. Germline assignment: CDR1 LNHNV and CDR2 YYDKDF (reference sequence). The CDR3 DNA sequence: TGTGCCACCAGCAGAGATTGGACAGGGCTGGGAAACGAGCAGTACTTC. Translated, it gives CATSRDWTGLGNEQYF. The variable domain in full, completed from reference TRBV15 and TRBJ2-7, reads DAMVIQNPRYQVTQFGKPVTLSCSQTLNHNVMYWYQQKSSQAPKLLFHYYDKDFNNEADTPDNFQSRRPNTSFCFLDIRSPGLGDTAMYLCATSRDWTGLGNEQYFGPGTRLTVT.

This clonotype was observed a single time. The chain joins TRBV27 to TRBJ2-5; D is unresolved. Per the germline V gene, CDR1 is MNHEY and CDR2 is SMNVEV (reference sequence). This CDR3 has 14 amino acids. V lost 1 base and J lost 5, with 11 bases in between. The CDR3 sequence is CASSLWAERETQYF. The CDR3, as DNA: TGTGCCAGCAGTTTATGGGCAGAAAGGGAGACCCAGTACTTC.

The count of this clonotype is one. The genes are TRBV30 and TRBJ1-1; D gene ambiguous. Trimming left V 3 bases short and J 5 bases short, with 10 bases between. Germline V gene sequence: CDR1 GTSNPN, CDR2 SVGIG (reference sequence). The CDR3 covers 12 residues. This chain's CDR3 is CAWRTEMTEAFF. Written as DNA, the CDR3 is TGTGCCTGGAGAACAGAGATGACTGAAGCTTTCTTT. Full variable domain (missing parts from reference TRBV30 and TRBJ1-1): SQTIHQWPATLVQPVGSPLSLECTVEGTSNPNLYWYRQAAGRGLQLLFYSVGIGQISSEVPQNLSASRPQDRQFILSSKKLLLSDSGFYLCAWRTEMTEAFFGQGTRLTVV.

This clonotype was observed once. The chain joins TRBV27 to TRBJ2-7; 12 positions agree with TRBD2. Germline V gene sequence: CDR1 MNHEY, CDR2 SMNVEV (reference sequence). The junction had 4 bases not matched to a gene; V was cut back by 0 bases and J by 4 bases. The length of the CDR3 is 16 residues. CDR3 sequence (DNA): TGTGCCAGCAGTTTATCTGGACTAGCGGGGAAATACGAGCAGTACTTC. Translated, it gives CASSLSGLAGKYEQYF.

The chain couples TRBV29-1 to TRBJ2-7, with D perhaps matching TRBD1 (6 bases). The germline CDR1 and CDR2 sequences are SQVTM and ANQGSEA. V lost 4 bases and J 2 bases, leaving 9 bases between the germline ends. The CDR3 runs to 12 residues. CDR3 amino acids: CSVAQGAYEQYF. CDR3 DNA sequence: TGCAGCGTTGCACAGGGCGCCTACGAGCAGTACTTC.

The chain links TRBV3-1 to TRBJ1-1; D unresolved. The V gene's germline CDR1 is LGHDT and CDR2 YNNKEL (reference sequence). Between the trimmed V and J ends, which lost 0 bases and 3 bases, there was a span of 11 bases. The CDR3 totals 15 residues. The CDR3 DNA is TGTGCCAGCAGCCAAGATTATGGGGTGTACACTGAAGCTTTCTTT. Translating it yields CASSQDYGVYTEAFF.

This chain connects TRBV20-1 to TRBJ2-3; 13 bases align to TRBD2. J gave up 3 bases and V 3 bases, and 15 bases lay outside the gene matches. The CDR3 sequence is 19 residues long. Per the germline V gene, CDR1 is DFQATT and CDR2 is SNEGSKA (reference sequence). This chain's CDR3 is CSASALRTSGSKETDTQYF. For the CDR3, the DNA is TGCAGTGCTAGCGCCCTTAGGACTAGCGGGAGCAAAGAAACAGATACGCAGTATTTT.

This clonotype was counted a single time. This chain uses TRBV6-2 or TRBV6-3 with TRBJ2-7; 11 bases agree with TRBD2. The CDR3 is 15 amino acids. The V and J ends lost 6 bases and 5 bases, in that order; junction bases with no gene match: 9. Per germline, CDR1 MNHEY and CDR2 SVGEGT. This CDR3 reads CASSDTSGRGNEQYF. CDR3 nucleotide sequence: TGTGCCAGCAGCGACACTAGCGGGAGAGGCAACGAGCAGTACTTC.

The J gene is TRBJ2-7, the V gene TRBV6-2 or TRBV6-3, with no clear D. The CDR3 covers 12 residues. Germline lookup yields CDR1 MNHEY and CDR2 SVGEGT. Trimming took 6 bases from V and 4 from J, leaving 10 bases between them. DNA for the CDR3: TGTGCCAGCAGGCGGAAGGGTTACGAGCAGTACTTC. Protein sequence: CASRRKGYEQYF.

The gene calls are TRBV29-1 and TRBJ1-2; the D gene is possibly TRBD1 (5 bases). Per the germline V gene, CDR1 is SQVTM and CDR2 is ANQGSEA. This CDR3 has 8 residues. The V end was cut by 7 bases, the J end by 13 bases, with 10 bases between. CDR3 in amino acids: CSAAGPTF. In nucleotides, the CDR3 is TGCAGCGCCGCGGGACCCACCTTC.

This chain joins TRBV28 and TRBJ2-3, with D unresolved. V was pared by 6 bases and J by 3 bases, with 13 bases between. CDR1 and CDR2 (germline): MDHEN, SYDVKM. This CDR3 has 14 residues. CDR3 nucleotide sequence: TGTGCCAGCAGCCGGGCTTTGGGGACAGATACGCAGTATTTT. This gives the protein CASSRALGTDTQYF.